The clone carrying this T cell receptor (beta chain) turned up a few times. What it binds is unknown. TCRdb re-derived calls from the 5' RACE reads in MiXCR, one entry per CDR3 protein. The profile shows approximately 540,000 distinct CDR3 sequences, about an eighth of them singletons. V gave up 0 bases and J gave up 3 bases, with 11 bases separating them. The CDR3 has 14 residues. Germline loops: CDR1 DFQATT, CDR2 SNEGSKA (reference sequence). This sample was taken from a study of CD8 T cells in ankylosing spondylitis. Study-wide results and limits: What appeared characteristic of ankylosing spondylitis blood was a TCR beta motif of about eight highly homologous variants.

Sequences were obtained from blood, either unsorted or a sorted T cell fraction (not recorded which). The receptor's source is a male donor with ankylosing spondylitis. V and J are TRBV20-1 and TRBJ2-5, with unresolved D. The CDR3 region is CSARDPVFEETQYF. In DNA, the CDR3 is TGCAGTGCTAGAGACCCGGTCTTCGAAGAGACCCAGTACTTC.